The 13 T cell receptor beta chains below come from one sample, sequenced in a study of CD8 T cells in Susac syndrome. An amount of RNA that ranged from about 0.45 to 1 ug was reverse transcribed with random hexamers. TCRdb itself ran the immunoSEQ multiplex PCR reads through MiXCR, one entry per CDR3 protein. Of roughly 110,000 distinct CDR3 sequences in the sample, roughly 90% are singletons; the top ten hold roughly 0.12%. The sequenced sample consisted of CD8+ T cells from PBMCs. These receptors were obtained from a human donor in good health.

The chain carries TRBV7-2 and TRBJ2-5; 11 positions match TRBD2. With V trimmed by 5 bases and J by 5 bases, 7 bases remained unmatched. Germline V gene lookup returns CDR1 SGHTA and CDR2 FQGNSA. CDR3 length: 15 amino acids. CDR3 residues: CASSLTSGGWETQYF. For the CDR3, the DNA is TGTGCCAGCAGCCTCACTAGCGGGGGCTGGGAGACCCAGTACTTC.

The V call is TRBV13, the J call TRBJ2-2; 9 nucleotides align to TRBD2. Per germline, CDR1 PRHDT and CDR2 FYEKMQ (reference sequence). V was pared by 4 bases and J by 4 bases, with 7 bases of the junction left unmatched. CDR3 size: 16 residues. CDR3 region: CASSSTGTSSTGELFF. In DNA, the CDR3 is TGTGCCAGCAGCTCAACCGGGACTAGCTCCACCGGGGAGCTGTTTTTT.

The chain couples TRBV29-1 to TRBJ1-2, with D unresolved. This CDR3 region has 12 residues. Per the germline V gene, CDR1 is SQVTM and CDR2 is ANQGSEA. Trimming cost V 6 bases and J 0 bases, with 8 bases left between them. The CDR3, as DNA: TGCAGCGTCCTGGGAGCTAACTATGGCTACACCTTC. Residues: CSVLGANYGYTF.

The chain uses TRBV15 and TRBJ2-1; 10 positions match TRBD2. The CDR3 contains 16 residues. Per the germline V gene, CDR1 is LNHNV and CDR2 is YYDKDF (reference sequence). The V and J ends lost 0 bases and 3 bases, in that order; junction bases with no gene match: 2. The CDR3 sequence: CATSRDGTSVYNEQFF. In DNA, the CDR3 is TGTGCCACCAGCAGAGACGGGACTAGCGTCTACAATGAGCAGTTCTTC.

CDR3 coding DNA: TGTGCCAGCAGTGAAAGAAGGCTGTTCTTC. This encodes CASSERRLFF. The chain links TRBV25-1 to TRBJ2-1; no clear D. There are 10 residues in the CDR3. With 2 bases removed from V and 15 bases from J, the gap between germline ends came to 8 bases. CDR1 is MGHDK and CDR2 is SYGVNS in the germline V gene.

This chain connects TRBV20-1 to TRBJ1-6; D not resolved. Deletions cut 3 bases from V and 7 bases from J, with 25 bases between. Germline assignment: CDR1 DFQATT and CDR2 SNEGSKA (reference sequence). This CDR3 region has 18 residues. The CDR3 nucleotides read TGCAGTGCTAGTGACGTGCTCAGCCCCGGCCGAGCCAATTCACCCCTCCACTTT. Its translation: CSASDVLSPGRANSPLHF.

In this sample, this clonotype turned up once. The rearrangement links TRBV19 to TRBJ1-1; no clear D. The ends were cut back, 1 base at V and 4 bases at J, with 10 bases in the middle. The CDR3 is made up of 14 amino acids. CDR1 is LNHDA and CDR2 is SQIVND in the germline V gene (reference sequence). The CDR3 spells CASSIVGVSTEAFF. DNA for the CDR3: TGTGCCAGTAGTATAGTCGGAGTTAGCACTGAAGCTTTCTTT.

The chain is built from TRBV6-5 and TRBJ1-5; the match to TRBD1 covers 7 bases. J lost 0 bases, V lost 2 bases, and 10 bases had no gene match. The CDR3 spans 18 residues. Germline assignment: CDR1 MNHEY and CDR2 SVGAGI. CDR3 DNA sequence: TGTGCCAGCAGTTACGTGGGGACAGCTCTGGATAGCAATCAGCCCCAGCATTTT. This encodes CASSYVGTALDSNQPQHF.

The gene calls are TRBV25-1 and TRBJ1-4; a weak D match, TRBD1 (5 bases). The germline CDR1 and CDR2 sequences are MGHDK and SYGVNS. The CDR3 contains 15 residues. V lost 7 bases to trimming and J lost 0 bases, with 12 bases between them. In DNA, the CDR3 is TGTGCCAGCAAGAGACCGGGGGCAACTAATGAAAAACTGTTTTTT. This encodes CASKRPGATNEKLFF.

The chain combines TRBV12-5 with TRBJ2-5; D remains ambiguous. In germline, CDR1 is LGHNT, CDR2 FRNRAP. This CDR3 spans 14 amino acids. Deletions cut 3 bases from V and 2 bases from J, with 10 bases between. CDR3 region: CASGLGQMQETQYF. CDR3 coding DNA: TGTGCTAGTGGTTTAGGGCAGATGCAAGAGACCCAGTACTTC.

The chain links TRBV7-9 to TRBJ2-3; D gene unclear. Germline V gene lookup returns CDR1 SEHNR and CDR2 FQNEAQ (reference sequence). V was cut by 8 bases and J by 5 bases, with 14 bases left in between. The CDR3 length is 13 residues. The CDR3 coding sequence is TGTGCCAGCCTAGGCCAAAGCCAAGATACGCAGTATTTT. As protein: CASLGQSQDTQYF.

CDR3 DNA: TGTGCCAGCAGCCAAGACACCGGGACAGGGGGTAATCAGCCCCAGCATTTT. As protein: CASSQDTGTGGNQPQHF. The chain recombines TRBV3-1 with TRBJ1-5, with 11 bases identical to TRBD1. Germline trimming cut 0 bases from V and 4 bases from J; bases unmatched to any gene: 5. In germline, CDR1 is LGHDT, CDR2 YNNKEL (reference sequence). The CDR3 length is 17 residues.

The CDR3 DNA sequence: TGTGCCAGCAGTTATTTTTCTTCCGAAGGAGGCAATCAGCCCCAGCATTTT. It translates to CASSYFSSEGGNQPQHF. The chain uses TRBV6-2 or TRBV6-3 and TRBJ1-5; D gene ambiguous. The CDR3 extends over 17 amino acids. Germline CDR1 reads MNHEY; CDR2 reads SVGEGT. Trimming cost V 3 bases and J 2 bases, with 17 bases left between them.